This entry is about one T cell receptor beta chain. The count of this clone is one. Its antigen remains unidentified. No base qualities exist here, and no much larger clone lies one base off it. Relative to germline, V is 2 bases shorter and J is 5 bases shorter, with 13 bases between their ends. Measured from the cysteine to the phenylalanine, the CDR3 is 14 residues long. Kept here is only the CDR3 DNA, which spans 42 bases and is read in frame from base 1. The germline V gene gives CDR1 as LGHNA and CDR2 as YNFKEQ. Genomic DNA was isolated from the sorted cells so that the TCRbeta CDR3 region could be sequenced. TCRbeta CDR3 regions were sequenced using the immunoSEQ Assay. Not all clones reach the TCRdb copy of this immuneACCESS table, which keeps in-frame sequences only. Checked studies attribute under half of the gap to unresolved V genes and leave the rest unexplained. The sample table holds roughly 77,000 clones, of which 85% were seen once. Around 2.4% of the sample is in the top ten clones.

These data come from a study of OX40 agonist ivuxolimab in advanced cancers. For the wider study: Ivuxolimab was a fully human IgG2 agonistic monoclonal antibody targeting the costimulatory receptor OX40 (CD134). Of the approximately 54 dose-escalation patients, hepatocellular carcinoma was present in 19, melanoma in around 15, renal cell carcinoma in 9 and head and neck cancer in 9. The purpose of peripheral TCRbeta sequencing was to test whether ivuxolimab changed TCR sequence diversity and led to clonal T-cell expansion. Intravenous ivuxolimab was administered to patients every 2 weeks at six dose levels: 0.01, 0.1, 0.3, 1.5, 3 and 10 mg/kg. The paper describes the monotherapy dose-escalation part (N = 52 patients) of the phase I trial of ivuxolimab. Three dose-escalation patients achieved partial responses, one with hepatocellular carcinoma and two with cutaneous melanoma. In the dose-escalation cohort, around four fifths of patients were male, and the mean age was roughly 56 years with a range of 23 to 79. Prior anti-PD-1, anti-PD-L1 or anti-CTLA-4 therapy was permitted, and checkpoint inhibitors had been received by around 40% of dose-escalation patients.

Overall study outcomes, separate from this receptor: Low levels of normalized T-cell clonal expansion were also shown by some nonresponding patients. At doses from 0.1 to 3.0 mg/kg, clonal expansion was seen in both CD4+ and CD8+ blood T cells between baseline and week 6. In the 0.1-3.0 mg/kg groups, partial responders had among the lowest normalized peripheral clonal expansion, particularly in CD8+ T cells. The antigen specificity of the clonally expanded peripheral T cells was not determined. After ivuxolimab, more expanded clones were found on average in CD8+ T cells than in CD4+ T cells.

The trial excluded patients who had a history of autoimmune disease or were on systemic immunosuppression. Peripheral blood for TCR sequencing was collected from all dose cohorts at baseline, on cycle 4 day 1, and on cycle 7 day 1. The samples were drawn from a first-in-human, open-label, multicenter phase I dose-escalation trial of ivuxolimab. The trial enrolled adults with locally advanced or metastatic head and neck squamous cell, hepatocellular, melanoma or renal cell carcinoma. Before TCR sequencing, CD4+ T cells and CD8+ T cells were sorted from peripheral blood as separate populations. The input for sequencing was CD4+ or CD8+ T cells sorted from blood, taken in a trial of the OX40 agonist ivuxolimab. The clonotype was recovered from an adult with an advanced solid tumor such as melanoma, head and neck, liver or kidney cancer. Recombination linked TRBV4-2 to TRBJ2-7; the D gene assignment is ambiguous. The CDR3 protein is CASSQISSWDEQYF. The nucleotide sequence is TGTGCCAGCAGCCAAATCTCGAGTTGGGACGAGCAGTACTTC.